The TCR beta chain described here comes from a study of glioma-infiltrating T cells after dendritic cell vaccination. Study context: Treatment, given 2003 to 2012, was autologous tumor lysate-pulsed dendritic cell vaccination. Monocyte-derived dendritic cells, cultured approximately 7 days with IL-4 and GM-CSF, were pulsed with autologous tumor lysate. Dendritic cell vaccine was injected intradermally three times, biweekly.

Time point denoted: after dendritic cell vaccination, including at tumor progression/relapse. Blood PBMC samples: pre-vaccination, two weeks post third vaccination, and at tumor progression. Clones were read by immunoSEQ multiplex PCR, and TCRdb kept only the in-frame ones, dropping some. The table shows about 50,000 clones, with about nine tenths occurring only once. V shed 2 bases and J shed 6 bases, with 8 bases lying between them. Germline CDR1 is SGHRS and CDR2 is YFSETQ. The CDR3 spans 13 residues. This chain joins TRBV5-1 and TRBJ2-2; D call uncertain. The sequencing here drew on blood, taken after dendritic cell vaccination. This receptor was obtained from a human donor with glioblastoma. CDR3 in amino acids: CASSLVVSGELFF. As DNA, the CDR3 is TGCGCCAGCAGCTTAGTAGTGTCCGGGGAGCTGTTTTTT.